This entry lists 13 T cell receptor beta chains sequenced from one sample in a study of T-cell memory formation after mild COVID-19. TCRdb independently ran MiXCR on the 5' RACE reads; one entry per CDR3 protein. The data contain around 450,000 distinct CDR3 sequences, roughly 24% of them singletons. Sample: PBMCs or a T cell subset sorted from them (not recorded which). Every receptor here comes from an adult woman who had mild COVID-19 (a few samples of this study predate the infection). Cell type and time point are not known.

The V gene is TRBV27, the J gene TRBJ2-7, with 7 bases matching TRBD1. CDR3 length: 14 amino acids. Germline trimming cut 5 bases from V and 2 bases from J; bases unmatched to any gene: 6. Looked up from germline, CDR1 is MNHEY and CDR2 is SMNVEV (reference sequence). The CDR3 reads CASSDSGTAYEQYF. CDR3 coding DNA: TGTGCCAGCAGTGACTCCGGGACAGCCTACGAGCAGTACTTC.

This chain links TRBV6-2 or TRBV6-3 with TRBJ2-2, with a tentative D call TRBD2 (6 bases). Germline CDR1 is MNHEY and CDR2 is SVGEGT. CDR3 length: 14 residues. V gave up 6 bases and J gave up 1 base, with 9 bases separating them. The CDR3 region has the DNA TGTGCCAGCAGATGGGACTTGAACACCGGGGAGCTGTTTTTT. It is translated as CASRWDLNTGELFF.

The chain couples TRBV5-1 to TRBJ2-5; D is undetermined. V lost 4 bases, J lost 4 bases, and 8 bases lay in between. This CDR3 region has 12 residues. The germline V gene encodes CDR1 SGHRS and CDR2 YFSETQ. The CDR3 DNA reads as TGCGCCAGCAGCGTAGGGATAGAGACCCAGTACTTC. Translation gives CASSVGIETQYF.

This clonotype was seen a few times. The J gene is TRBJ2-3, the V gene TRBV9; maybe TRBD2 (6 bases). Germline V CDR1 and CDR2: SGDLS, YYNGEE. Trimming took off 0 bases at V and 5 bases at J, with 13 bases between the two ends. The CDR3 has 15 residues. The CDR3 DNA follows: TGTGCCAGCAGCGTAGTTCCGGGAGTGAGAGATACGCAGTATTTT. Protein sequence: CASSVVPGVRDTQYF. Combining the CDR3 with reference TRBV9 and TRBJ2-3 gives the whole variable domain DSGVTQTPKHLITATGQRVTLRCSPRSGDLSVYWYQQSLDQGLQFLIQYYNGEERAKGNILERFSAQQFPDLHSELNLSSLELGDSALYFCASSVVPGVRDTQYFGPGTRLTVL.

This clonotype was seen a few times. A far more abundant clone sits one base away, making this likely a read error. The rearrangement links TRBV7-8 to TRBJ2-5, with D unclear. Between the trimmed V and J ends, which lost 5 bases and 3 bases, there was a span of 4 bases. Germline assignment: CDR1 SGHVS and CDR2 FQNEAQ. The CDR3 runs to 11 residues. The CDR3 DNA reads as TGTGCCAGCAGCATAGAAGAGACCCAGTACTTC. Translated, it gives CASSIEETQYF. Full variable domain (remainder filled in from reference TRBV7-8 and TRBJ2-5): GAGVSQSPRYKVAKRGQDVALRCDPISGHVSLFWYQQALGQGPEFLTYFQNEAQLDKSGLPSDRFFAERPEGSVSTLKIQRTQQEDSAVYLCASSIEETQYFGPGTRLLVL.

The chain uses TRBV18 and TRBJ2-3; TRBD1 matches 9 bases. This CDR3 comprises 16 residues. Per the germline V gene, CDR1 is KGHSH and CDR2 is LQKENI. J lost 0 bases, V lost 3 bases, and 4 bases had no gene match. The CDR3 bases are TGTGCCAGCTCACCGGCCGGGACAGGGAGCACAGATACGCAGTATTTT. Translated, it gives CASSPAGTGSTDTQYF.

The table lists this clonotype with a few counts. The V and J genes are TRBV27 and TRBJ2-3, with TRBD2 matching over 7 bases. Looked up from germline, CDR1 is MNHEY and CDR2 is SMNVEV (reference sequence). The CDR3 has 16 amino acids. V shed 2 bases, J shed 0 bases, and the junction held 5 bases outside the gene matches. For the CDR3, the DNA is TGTGCCAGCAGTTTAGGGGGACTACCGAGCACAGATACGCAGTATTTT. Its translation: CASSLGGLPSTDTQYF.

The chain carries TRBV7-7 and TRBJ2-5; the match to TRBD1 covers 12 bases. The CDR3 runs to 16 residues. After removal of 5 bases from V and 7 bases from J, the junction contained 11 bases not matched to a gene. CDR1 is SSHAT and CDR2 is FNYEAQ in the germline V gene (reference sequence). CDR3 in DNA: TGTGCCAGCAGCCCCGACATGGGACAGGGGGCAAGGACCCAGTACTTC. Its protein is CASSPDMGQGARTQYF.

This clonotype was observed a few times. The chain employs TRBV6-1 and TRBJ1-5; TRBD1 might be the D (5 bases). V shed 6 bases and J shed 4 bases, with 10 bases lying between them. Germline CDR1 reads MNHNS; CDR2 reads SASEGT. The CDR3 has 13 residues. The CDR3 sequence is CASSRDGNQPQHF. Written as DNA, the CDR3 is TGTGCCAGCAGCCGGGACGGGAATCAGCCCCAGCATTTT.

This clonotype came up a few times. This sequence joins TRBV7-9 and TRBJ1-1; D is unclear. Germline CDR1 reads SEHNR; CDR2 reads FQNEAQ (reference sequence). Between the trimmed V and J ends, which lost 5 bases and 0 bases, there was a span of 13 bases. CDR3 length: 15 amino acids. As DNA, the CDR3 is TGTGCCAGCAGCCCTCCATGGGTGATGAACACTGAAGCTTTCTTT. Translated, it gives CASSPPWVMNTEAFF.

This rearrangement joins TRBV19 to TRBJ1-1; TRBD1 matches 9 bases. Germline CDR1 LNHDA, CDR2 SQIVND (reference sequence). CDR3 length equals 15 residues. Trimming removed 4 bases from V and 1 base from J; junction bases left unmatched: 4. This CDR3 reads CASSTQQGANTEAFF. CDR3 bases: TGTGCCAGTAGTACCCAACAGGGGGCGAACACTGAAGCTTTCTTT.

The chain employs TRBV13 and TRBJ2-3, with 10 bases aligning to TRBD1. The CDR3 is 17 residues long. V shed 5 bases, J shed 4 bases, and the junction held 12 bases outside the gene matches. Per germline, CDR1 PRHDT and CDR2 FYEKMQ (reference sequence). The CDR3 DNA sequence: TGTGCCAGCAGCCCCAGACAGGGGGCGCCCCTTGCAGATACGCAGTATTTT. Translated, it gives CASSPRQGAPLADTQYF.

This clonotype was seen only a few times. The chain joins TRBV6-2 or TRBV6-3 to TRBJ2-1; D unresolved. The germline V and J ends were trimmed by 5 bases and 9 bases, with 11 bases remaining between them. CDR1 is MNHEY, CDR2 SVGEGT, per germline. The length of the CDR3 is 12 residues. The CDR3 loop is CASSPSLREQFF. Here the CDR3 DNA reads TGTGCCAGCAGTCCATCCCTCCGTGAGCAGTTCTTC.